This TCR beta chain emerged from a study of blood T cell repertoires in COVID-19. Study details: Samples of COVID-19 (acute and convalescent) were obtained from the United States, Italy and Spain. T cells, B-cell-depleted T cells, or PBMCs provided the cDNA or gDNA that served as material.

This CDR3 is 14 amino acids long. Germline-derived CDR1 and CDR2 are SGDLS and YYNGEE. Trimming cost V 0 bases and J 4 bases, with 10 bases left between them. Original processing methods: By means of reference gene primer amplification, nucleated cell counts were estimated. Clones were read by immunoSEQ multiplex PCR, and TCRdb kept only the in-frame ones, dropping some. V and J calls and clone size are those listed in that table; D and trimming were worked out from the DNA. The sample contains some 57,000 clones, 86% of which appear only once. The gene calls are TRBV9 and TRBJ1-1; D call uncertain. Sequencing was performed on peripheral blood. The TCR comes from a woman older than 75 with acute or convalescent COVID-19. For the CDR3, the DNA is TGTGCCAGCAGCGTAGAGGAGAGCGGCACTGAAGCTTTCTTT. This encodes CASSVEESGTEAFF. The full variable domain, with the rest looked up from reference TRBV9 and TRBJ1-1, is DSGVTQTPKHLITATGQRVTLRCSPRSGDLSVYWYQQSLDQGLQFLIQYYNGEERAKGNILERFSAQQFPDLHSELNLSSLELGDSALYFCASSVEESGTEAFFGQGTRLTVV.